This T cell receptor (beta chain) was identified during a study of monozygotic twins with inflammatory bowel disease. Germline V lookup: CDR1 MNHNS, CDR2 SASEGT. There are 15 residues in the CDR3. With the 5' RACE reads reprocessed, TCRdb shows one record per CDR3 protein and no DNA. The sample table sets out approximately 400,000 distinct CDR3 sequences. The sample consisted of blood. This TCR derives from a human donor with ulcerative colitis or Crohn's disease, or a healthy co-twin of an affected twin (not recorded which). The chain employs TRBV6-1 and TRBJ2-1. The chain's CDR3 is CASRSIGLGHNEQFF.